A single count supports the clone carrying this TCR beta chain. This sample is part of a study of T cell responses to AZD1222 COVID-19 vaccine. The overall study: Whether given at about 4 or about 12 weeks, second doses were pooled.

The CDR3 loop spans 14 amino acids. V was trimmed by 5 bases and J by 0 bases, leaving 11 bases between them. Germline V gene sequence: CDR1 PRHDT, CDR2 FYEKMQ (reference sequence). TCRdb's table, derived via immunoSEQ multiplex PCR, lists solely in-frame clones and lacks some. The sample has 150,000 or so clones; less than 95% are singletons. The specimen comprised peripheral blood, sampled on day 0 of AZD1222 vaccination. This sequence joins TRBV13 and TRBJ2-7, with D possibly TRBD2 on 6 matching bases. The receptor was derived from an adult in good health. CDR3 nucleotides: TGTGCCAGCAGCCCGGGACTCACCTCCTACGAGCAGTACTTC. It specifies CASSPGLTSYEQYF. The variable domain in full, with the rest retrieved from reference TRBV13 and TRBJ2-7, is AAGVIQSPRHLIKEKRETATLKCYPIPRHDTVYWYQQGPGQDPQFLISFYEKMQSDKGSIPDRFSAQQFSDYHSELNMSSLELGDSALYFCASSPGLTSYEQYFGPGTRLTVT.